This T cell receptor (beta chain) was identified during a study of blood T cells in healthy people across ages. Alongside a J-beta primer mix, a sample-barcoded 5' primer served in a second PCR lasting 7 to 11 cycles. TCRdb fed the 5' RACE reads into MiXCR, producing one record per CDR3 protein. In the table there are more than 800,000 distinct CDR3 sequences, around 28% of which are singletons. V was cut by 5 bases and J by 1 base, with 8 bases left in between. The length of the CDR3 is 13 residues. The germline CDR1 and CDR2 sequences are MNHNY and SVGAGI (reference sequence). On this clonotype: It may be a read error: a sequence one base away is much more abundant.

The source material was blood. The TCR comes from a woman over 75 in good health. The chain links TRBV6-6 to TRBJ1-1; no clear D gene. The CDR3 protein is CASSATENTEAFF. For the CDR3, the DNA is TGTGCCAGCAGTGCAACAGAGAACACTGAAGCTTTCTTT.